This T cell receptor beta chain was sequenced in a study of cytomegalovirus exposure and HLA in healthy donors (dated by TCRdb to about 2017). About the full investigation: An earlier analysis of 587 of the donors reported 276 Gb of sequence data and 95 million to 140 million unique TCR beta sequences obtained from around 190 million T cells. The aim of the study was to test whether cataloging public T cell receptors could identify signatures of past pathogen exposure. An earlier analysis of 587 of the donors used high-throughput TCR beta sequencing to judge whether each TCR beta V gene segment behaved as functional or pseudogenic. To study patterns of TCR occurrence, a later analysis re-analyzed previously published TCR beta repertoires from hundreds of donors and added high-resolution HLA genotyping. The number of donors typed differed by locus, with about 629-630 for A, B, C, DRB1 and DQB1, roughly 520 for DQA1, 600 to 610 for DPA1, and some 440 for DPB1. The study combined high-throughput TCR immunosequencing, statistical association of individual TCRs with disease status, and machine learning to predict cytomegalovirus infection status. Donor age, sex, ethnicity and CMV serostatus were compiled alongside the repertoire data. Across 300 to 500 genotyped donors of the cohort, an average of approximately 240,000 unique TCR beta nucleotide sequences per donor were sequenced, and roughly 17% of those sequences were non-productive. All discovery cohort repertoires had been generated on a single sequencing platform. A separate validation cohort of over 95 different subjects was used in addition to the roughly 670-subject first cohort. The study profiled the T cell repertoires of about 640 subjects by immunosequencing and related them to cytomegalovirus serostatus. Class I and class II HLA loci were covered by the typing at four-digit resolution. A later genetic analysis used genome-wide SNP genotypes for about 55% of the 666 donors, treating that subset as a discovery cohort. Approximately 300 gigabases of sequencing data and around 80 million unique TCR sequences made up an early release that covered some 640 HLA-typed donors. Of the roughly 410 genotyped donors, approximately 81% were placed in the genetic ancestry cluster associated with self-reported Caucasian donors. In the later analysis, no new phenotypic data were used to find candidate immune exposures; instead, reliance was placed on TCR beta sequences and their occurrence across donors. Five DR-DQ haplotypes were handled as single units for association and clustering because linkage in the cohort was strong.

Note on this clone: The antigen it recognizes is unknown.

The cohort consisted of 650 to 850 healthy bone marrow donors. At the time of sampling, all cohort members were nominally healthy, though unrecorded immune exposures were likely present. The donor was CMV seronegative and was included in the group of about 400 seronegative cohort members. A peripheral blood sample was provided by each donor, and peripheral blood mononuclear cells were used for TCR beta sequencing. Genomic DNA extraction from the blood cell samples was performed with the Qiagen DNeasy Blood Extraction Kit. The research as a whole found: The study listed over 150 TCR beta chains as associated with cytomegalovirus. A later analysis associated 16,951 TCR beta sequences with specific HLA alleles at a false discovery rate of 0.05. Some IMGT-functional V segments, including TRBV6-2 and TRBV6-3, could not be distinguished by the 87-base-pair reads and were therefore excluded. When HLA alleles, especially DR and DQ, strongly co-occurred, TCR associations were difficult to assign to individual alleles. A further reported finding was that TCR beta sequences accurately predicted the HLA-A and HLA-B alleles for most subjects in the first cohort. An association between a missense DCLRE1C variant and V-gene and J-gene trimming of TCR beta chains was found in a later genetic analysis and replicated in an independent cohort. A later analysis found that TCR association rates varied across HLA loci, with DRB1 alleles showing the most associated TCRs and HLA-C alleles the fewest. In a later analysis, HLA-associated TCR beta chains showed more clonal expansion and lower generation probabilities than non-associated chains that were equally common. While some public TCRs were present in many individuals, most TCR sequences turned up only very rarely across donors. Immune exposure information for the cohort was limited to CMV serostatus. Because HLA typing was missing for some donors at each locus, association tests included only the typed subset. A later analysis found that most CMV-associated TCR beta chains appeared HLA-restricted, with HLA associations seemingly driven largely by CMV exposure. In a later genetic analysis, fewer N-insertions in productive TCRs were reported among donors in an Asian-associated ancestry cluster than the approximately 710-donor mean. The earlier analysis of some 560 of the donors excluded roughly 17 rarely observed V segments, including chromosome 9 orphons, because counts were too low. A few of the identified cytomegalovirus-associated TCR beta chains were confirmed in vitro to be specific for cytomegalovirus antigens. Presence/absence analyses assumed roughly uniform sequencing depth across donors, an assumption that may not hold. In this cohort, only TCR beta chains were sequenced, and detectable features were limited by the absence of alpha or paired-chain data. A cluster of highly shared sequence variants was judged likely to be a technical artifact of the sequencing pipeline. The classifier was reported to diagnose cytomegalovirus status with high specificity and sensitivity in both the original and validation cohorts. An earlier analysis of some 590 of the donors showed that most TCR beta V segments appeared in productive rearrangements either about 87% or about 30% of the time, which broadly matched IMGT annotations. The authors suggested that the approach could potentially be extended to other disease states and immunological phenotypes. Correlated functional status among segregating V segments might be attributable to linkage disequilibrium, but an unknown experimental factor could not be ruled out. According to a later analysis, parvovirus B19, influenza, CMV and Epstein-Barr virus appeared linked to several top co-occurrence clusters.

The CDR3 runs 14 amino acids, cysteine and phenylalanine included. Only the CDR3 part of the read is kept: 42 bases, read in frame from the first base. The germline V gene provides CDR1 SGHRS and CDR2 YFSETQ. V is pared back by 2 bases and J by 1 base, with 9 bases lying between the germline termini. Libraries came from the immunoSEQ multiplex PCR assay. The multiplex PCR relied on a mix of 60 forward primers for TCR Vbeta segments and 13 reverse primers for TCR Jbeta segments. The CDR3 region of rearranged TCR beta genes was amplified from genomic DNA with a multiplex PCR assay. The Illumina HiSeq System was used to sequence the amplified TCR beta libraries as 87-base-pair reads. Under the source paper's analysis protocol: In a later analysis, some 80 million unique TCR beta chains were counted across the 500 to 700 repertoires, and about 10 million of these chains were shared by at least two donors. To remove PCR and sequencing errors, raw reads were error-corrected and collapsed into unique sequences using a nearest-neighbor algorithm that merged closely related sequences. V, D and J gene segments were assigned by aligning CDR3 sequences to IMGT reference sequences. For a sequence to be retained, a match of at least six nucleotides to both a V gene segment and a J gene segment was required. Rearrangements were classified as productive when the CDR3 lacked stop codons and remained in frame with V and J, and all other rearrangements were classified as non-productive. CDR3 was defined by IMGT convention, running from the second conserved V-encoded cysteine to the conserved J-encoded phenylalanine. In an earlier analysis of just under 600 of the donors, sequences lacking an unambiguous match to a single V gene segment were excluded. An earlier analysis of approximately 590 of the donors called V segments functional above 56.7% productive rearrangements and segregating when the between-donor standard deviation exceeded 5%. A statistical classification framework was developed to diagnose cytomegalovirus status using the catalog of TCR beta chain sequences. A later analysis assigned V and J genes by comparing TCR nucleotide sequences with IMGT/GENE-DB human TR gene sequences. The TCRdist pipeline was used in a later analysis to assign CDR3 sequences and most-parsimonious VDJ recombination scenarios. A later analysis defined each TCR beta chain by its CDR3 amino acid sequence plus V-gene family, and excluded reads lacking a unique V-gene family. In a later analysis, a few hundred highly shared, low-generation-probability nucleotide sequences were removed to address suspected cross-contamination and a sequencing artifact. In a later analysis, a clonal expansion index for each public chain was calculated from normalized within-repertoire ranks of inferred template counts. In a later analysis, generation probabilities were computed using a VDJ recombination model fitted to out-of-frame rearrangements, and the results were checked against IGoR. In a later analysis, hypergeometric tests were used to score TCR-TCR, TCR-HLA and TCR-CMV co-occurrence, with a repertoire-size bias correction applied to TCR pairs. To estimate false discovery rates, a later analysis permuted the HLA or CMV assignments 20 times. In a later analysis, co-occurring TCRs were grouped using DBSCAN, and TCRdist sequence similarity was added for clustering within HLA-allele-positive subsets. Co-occurrence clustering excluded repertoires with fewer than 30,000 or more than 120,000 public chains, plus five with anomalous nucleotide sharing. The table comes from immuneACCESS by way of TCRdb, which keeps in-frame sequences with V and J called. Part of the clones is missing from these tables; in studies checked, under half for an unresolved V gene and the rest for unknown reasons. The V and J calls and clone size come from that table; D and trimming were worked out from the DNA. The sample table includes approximately 38,000 clones. Together, the top ten hold over 1% of the sample.

The sequence links TRBV5-1 to TRBJ1-1, with a weak D call of TRBD1 (6 bases match). The sequenced sample consisted of PBMCs. This TCR derives from a man younger than 45 in good health and CMV-seronegative. The CDR3 here reads CASSLVQGNTEAFF. At the DNA level, the sequence is TGCGCCAGCAGCTTAGTACAGGGGAACACTGAAGCTTTCTTT.